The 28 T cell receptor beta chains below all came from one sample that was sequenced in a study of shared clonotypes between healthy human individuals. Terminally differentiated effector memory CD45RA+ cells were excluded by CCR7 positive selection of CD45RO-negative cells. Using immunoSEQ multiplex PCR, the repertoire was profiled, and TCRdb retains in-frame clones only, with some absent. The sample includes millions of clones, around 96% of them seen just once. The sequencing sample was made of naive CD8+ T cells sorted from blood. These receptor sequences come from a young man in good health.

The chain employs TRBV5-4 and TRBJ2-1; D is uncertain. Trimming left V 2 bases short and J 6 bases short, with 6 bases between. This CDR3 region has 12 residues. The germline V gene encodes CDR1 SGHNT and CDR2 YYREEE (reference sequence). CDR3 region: CASSFAFNEQFF. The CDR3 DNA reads TGTGCCAGCAGCTTTGCCTTCAATGAGCAGTTCTTC.

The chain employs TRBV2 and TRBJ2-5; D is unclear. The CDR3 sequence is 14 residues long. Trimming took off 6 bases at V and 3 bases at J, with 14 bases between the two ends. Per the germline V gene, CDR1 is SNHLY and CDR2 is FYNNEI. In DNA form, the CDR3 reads TGTGCCAGCAGGCGGACGGTGTTAGAAGAGACCCAGTACTTC. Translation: CASRRTVLEETQYF.

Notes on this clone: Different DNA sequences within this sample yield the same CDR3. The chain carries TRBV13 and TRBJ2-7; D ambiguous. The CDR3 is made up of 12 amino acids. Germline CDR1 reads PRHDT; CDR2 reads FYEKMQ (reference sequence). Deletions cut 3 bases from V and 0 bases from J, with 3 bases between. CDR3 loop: CASSFGSYEQYF. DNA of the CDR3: TGTGCCAGCAGCTTCGGCTCCTACGAGCAGTACTTC.

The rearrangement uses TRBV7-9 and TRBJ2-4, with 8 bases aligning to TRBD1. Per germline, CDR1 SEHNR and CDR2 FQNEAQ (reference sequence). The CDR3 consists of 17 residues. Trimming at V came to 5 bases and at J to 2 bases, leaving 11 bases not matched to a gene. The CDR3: CASSPRQGTEPKNIQYF. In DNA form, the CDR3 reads TGTGCCAGCAGCCCTCGACAGGGGACAGAGCCCAAAAACATTCAGTACTTC.

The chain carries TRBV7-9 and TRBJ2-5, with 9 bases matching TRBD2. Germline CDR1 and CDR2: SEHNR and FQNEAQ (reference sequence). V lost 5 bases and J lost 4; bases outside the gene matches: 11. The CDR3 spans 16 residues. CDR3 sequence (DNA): TGTGCCAGCAGCCAACGGACTAGCGCCAATACAGAGACCCAGTACTTC. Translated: CASSQRTSANTETQYF. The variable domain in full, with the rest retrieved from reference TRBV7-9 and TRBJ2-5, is DTGVSQNPRHKITKRGQNVTFRCDPISEHNRLYWYRQTLGQGPEFLTYFQNEAQLEKSRLLSDRFSAERPKGSFSTLEIQRTEQGDSAMYLCASSQRTSANTETQYFGPGTRLLVL.

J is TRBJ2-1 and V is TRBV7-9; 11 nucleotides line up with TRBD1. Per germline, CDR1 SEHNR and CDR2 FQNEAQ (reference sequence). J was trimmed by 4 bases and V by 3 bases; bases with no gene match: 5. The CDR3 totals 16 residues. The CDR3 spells CASSLLGQGEYNEQFF. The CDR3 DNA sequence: TGTGCCAGCAGCTTGCTGGGACAGGGGGAGTACAATGAGCAGTTCTTC.

The CDR3 sequence: CASSWTSGHTGELFF. The CDR3, as DNA: TGTGCCAGTAGTTGGACTAGCGGCCACACCGGGGAGCTGTTTTTT. This chain uses TRBV19 with TRBJ2-2, with 10 bases that match TRBD2. The V gene end was trimmed by 5 bases and the J gene end by 3 bases; junction bases not matched to a gene: 3. The CDR3 is 15 amino acids. CDR1 and CDR2 from the germline V gene are LNHDA and SQIVND (reference sequence).

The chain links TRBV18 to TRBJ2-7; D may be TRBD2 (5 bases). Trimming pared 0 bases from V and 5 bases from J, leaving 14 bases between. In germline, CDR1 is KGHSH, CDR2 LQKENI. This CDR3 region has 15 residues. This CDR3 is CASSPPAGVENEQYF. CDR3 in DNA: TGTGCCAGCTCACCACCGGCCGGGGTAGAGAACGAGCAGTACTTC. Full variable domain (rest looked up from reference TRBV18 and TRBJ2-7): NAGVMQNPRHLVRRRGQEARLRCSPMKGHSHVYWYRQLPEEGLKFMVYLQKENIIDESGMPKERFSAEFPKEGPSILRIQQVVRGDSAAYFCASSPPAGVENEQYFGPGTRLTVT.

This CDR3 is CASSSPGQHPFTEAFF. The CDR3 region has the DNA TGTGCCAGCAGTTCCCCGGGACAGCACCCTTTCACTGAAGCTTTCTTT. This chain joins TRBV6-6 and TRBJ1-1, with 7 bases fitting TRBD1. This CDR3 spans 16 amino acids. V lost 4 bases, J lost 4 bases, and 12 bases stayed unmatched. Germline CDR1 and CDR2: MNHNY and SVGAGI (reference sequence).

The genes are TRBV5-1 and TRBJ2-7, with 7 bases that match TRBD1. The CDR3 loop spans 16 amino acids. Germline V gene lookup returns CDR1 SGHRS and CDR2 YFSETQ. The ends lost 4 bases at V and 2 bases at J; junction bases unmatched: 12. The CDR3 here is CASSVTDTGVTYEQYF. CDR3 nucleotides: TGCGCCAGCAGCGTCACTGATACAGGGGTAACCTACGAGCAGTACTTC.

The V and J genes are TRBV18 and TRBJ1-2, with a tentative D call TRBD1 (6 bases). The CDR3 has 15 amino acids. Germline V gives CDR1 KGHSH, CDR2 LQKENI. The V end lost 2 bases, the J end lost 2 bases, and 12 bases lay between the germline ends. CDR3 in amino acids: CASSPSGEQNYGYTF. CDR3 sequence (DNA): TGTGCCAGCTCACCATCAGGGGAGCAAAACTATGGCTACACCTTC.

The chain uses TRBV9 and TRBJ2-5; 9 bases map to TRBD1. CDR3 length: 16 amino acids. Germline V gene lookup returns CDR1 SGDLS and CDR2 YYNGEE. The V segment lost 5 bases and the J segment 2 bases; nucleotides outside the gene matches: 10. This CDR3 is CASSVKQGAGQETQYF. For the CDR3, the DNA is TGTGCCAGCAGTGTTAAACAGGGGGCGGGTCAAGAGACCCAGTACTTC.

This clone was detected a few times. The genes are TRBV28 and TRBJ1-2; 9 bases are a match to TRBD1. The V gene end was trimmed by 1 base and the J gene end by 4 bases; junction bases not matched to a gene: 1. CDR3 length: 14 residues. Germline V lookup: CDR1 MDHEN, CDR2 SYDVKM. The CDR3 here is CASSLLTGGYGYTF. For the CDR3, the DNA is TGTGCCAGCAGTTTATTGACAGGGGGCTATGGCTACACCTTC.

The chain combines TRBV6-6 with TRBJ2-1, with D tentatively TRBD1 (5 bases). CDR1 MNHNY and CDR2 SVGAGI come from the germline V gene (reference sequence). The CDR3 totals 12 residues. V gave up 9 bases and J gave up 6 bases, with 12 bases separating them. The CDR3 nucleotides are TGTGCCAGTGCTTGGGGCCTCAATGAGCAGTTCTTC. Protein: CASAWGLNEQFF.

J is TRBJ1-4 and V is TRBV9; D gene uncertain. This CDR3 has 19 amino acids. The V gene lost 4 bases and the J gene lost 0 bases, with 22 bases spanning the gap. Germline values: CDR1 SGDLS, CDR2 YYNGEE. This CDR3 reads CASSTSGGERVSTNEKLFF. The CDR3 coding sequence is TGTGCCAGCAGCACCTCAGGCGGAGAGAGGGTCTCAACTAATGAAAAACTGTTTTTT.

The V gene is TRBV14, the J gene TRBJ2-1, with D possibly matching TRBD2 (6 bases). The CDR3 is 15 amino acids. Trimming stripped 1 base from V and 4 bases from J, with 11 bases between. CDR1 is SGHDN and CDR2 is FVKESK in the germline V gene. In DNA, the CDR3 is TGTGCCAGCAGCCAAGCTCGACTAGGTTACAATGAGCAGTTCTTC. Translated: CASSQARLGYNEQFF. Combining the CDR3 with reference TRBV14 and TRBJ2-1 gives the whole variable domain EAGVTQFPSHSVIEKGQTVTLRCDPISGHDNLYWYRRVMGKEIKFLLHFVKESKQDESGMPNNRFLAERTGGTYSTLKVQPAELEDSGVYFCASSQARLGYNEQFFGPGTRLTVL.

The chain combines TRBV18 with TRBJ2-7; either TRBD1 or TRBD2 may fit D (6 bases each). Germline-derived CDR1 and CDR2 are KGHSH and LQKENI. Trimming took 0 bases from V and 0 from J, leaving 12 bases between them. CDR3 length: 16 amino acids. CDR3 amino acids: CASSPPGGLSSYEQYF. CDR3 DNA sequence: TGTGCCAGCTCACCACCGGGGGGCTTGAGCTCCTACGAGCAGTACTTC. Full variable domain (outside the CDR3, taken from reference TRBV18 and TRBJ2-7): NAGVMQNPRHLVRRRGQEARLRCSPMKGHSHVYWYRQLPEEGLKFMVYLQKENIIDESGMPKERFSAEFPKEGPSILRIQQVVRGDSAAYFCASSPPGGLSSYEQYFGPGTRLTVT.

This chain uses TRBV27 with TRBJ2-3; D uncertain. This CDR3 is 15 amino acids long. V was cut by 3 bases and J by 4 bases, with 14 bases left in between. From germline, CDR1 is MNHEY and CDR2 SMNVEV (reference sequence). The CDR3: CASSLVLGRPDTQYF. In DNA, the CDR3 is TGTGCCAGCAGTTTGGTACTCGGCCGCCCAGATACGCAGTATTTT.

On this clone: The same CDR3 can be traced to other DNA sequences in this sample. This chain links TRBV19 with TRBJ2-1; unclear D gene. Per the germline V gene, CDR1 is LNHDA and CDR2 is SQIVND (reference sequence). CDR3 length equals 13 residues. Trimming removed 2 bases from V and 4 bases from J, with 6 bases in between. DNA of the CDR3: TGTGCCAGTAGTATAAGTTCTTACAATGAGCAGTTCTTC. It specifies CASSISSYNEQFF. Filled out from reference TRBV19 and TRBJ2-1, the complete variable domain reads DGGITQSPKYLFRKEGQNVTLSCEQNLNHDAMYWYRQDPGQGLRLIYYSQIVNDFQKGDIAEGYSVSREKKESFPLTVTSAQKNPTAFYLCASSISSYNEQFFGPGTRLTVL.

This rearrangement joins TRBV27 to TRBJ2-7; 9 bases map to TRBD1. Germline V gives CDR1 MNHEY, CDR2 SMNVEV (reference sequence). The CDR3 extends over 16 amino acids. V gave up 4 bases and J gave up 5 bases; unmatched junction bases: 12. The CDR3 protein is CASSSSLGTGYHEQYF. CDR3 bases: TGTGCCAGCAGTTCAAGCCTCGGGACAGGGTACCACGAGCAGTACTTC.

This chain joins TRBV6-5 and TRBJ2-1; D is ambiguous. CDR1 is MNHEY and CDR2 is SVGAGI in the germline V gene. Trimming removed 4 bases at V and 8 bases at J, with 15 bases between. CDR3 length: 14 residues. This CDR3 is CASSWLAFGDEQFF. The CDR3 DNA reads TGTGCCAGCAGTTGGCTTGCGTTTGGAGATGAGCAGTTCTTC.

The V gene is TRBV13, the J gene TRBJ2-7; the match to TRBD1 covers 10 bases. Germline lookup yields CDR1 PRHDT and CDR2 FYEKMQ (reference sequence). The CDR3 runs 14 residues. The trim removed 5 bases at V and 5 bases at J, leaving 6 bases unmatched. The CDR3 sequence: CASSNRQGADEQYF. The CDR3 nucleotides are TGTGCCAGCAGCAACCGACAGGGGGCTGACGAGCAGTACTTC.

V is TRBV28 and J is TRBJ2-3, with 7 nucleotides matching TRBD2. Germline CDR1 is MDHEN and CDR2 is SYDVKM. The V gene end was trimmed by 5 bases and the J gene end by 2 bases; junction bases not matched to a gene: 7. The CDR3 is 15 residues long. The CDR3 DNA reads TGTGCCAGCAGTATGGGGGGGTTGGACACAGATACGCAGTATTTT. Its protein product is CASSMGGLDTDTQYF.

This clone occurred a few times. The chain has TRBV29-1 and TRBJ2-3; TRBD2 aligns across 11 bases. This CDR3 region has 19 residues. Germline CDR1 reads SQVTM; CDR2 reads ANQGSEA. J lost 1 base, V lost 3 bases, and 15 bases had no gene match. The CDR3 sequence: CSVDLSPTSGVGGTDTQYF. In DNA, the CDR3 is TGCAGCGTTGACCTGAGTCCGACTAGCGGGGTGGGGGGCACAGATACGCAGTATTTT.

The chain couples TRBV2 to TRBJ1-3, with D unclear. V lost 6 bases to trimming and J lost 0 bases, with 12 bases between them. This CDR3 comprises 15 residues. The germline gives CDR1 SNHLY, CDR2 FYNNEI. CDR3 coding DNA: TGTGCCAGCAGCGCGGACGGATTCTCTGGAAACACCATATATTTT. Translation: CASSADGFSGNTIYF. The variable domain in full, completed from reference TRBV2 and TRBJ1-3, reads EPEVTQTPSHQVTQMGQEVILRCVPISNHLYFYWYRQILGQKVEFLVSFYNNEISEKSEIFDDQFSVERPDGSNFTLKIRSTKLEDSAMYFCASSADGFSGNTIYFGEGSWLTVV.

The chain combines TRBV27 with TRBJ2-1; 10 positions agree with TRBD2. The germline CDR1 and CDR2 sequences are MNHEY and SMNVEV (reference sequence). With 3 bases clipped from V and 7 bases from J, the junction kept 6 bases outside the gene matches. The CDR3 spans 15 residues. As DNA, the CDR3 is TGTGCCAGCAGTTTGGCGGCTAGCGGGAGTAATGAGCAGTTCTTC. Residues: CASSLAASGSNEQFF.

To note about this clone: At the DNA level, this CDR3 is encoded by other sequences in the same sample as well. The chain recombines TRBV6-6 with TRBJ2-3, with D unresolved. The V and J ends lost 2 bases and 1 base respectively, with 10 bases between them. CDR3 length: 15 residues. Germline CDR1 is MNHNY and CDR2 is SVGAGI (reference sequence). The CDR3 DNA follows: TGTGCCAGCAGTTACGGGCGCGGAGGCACAGATACGCAGTATTTT. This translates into CASSYGRGGTDTQYF.

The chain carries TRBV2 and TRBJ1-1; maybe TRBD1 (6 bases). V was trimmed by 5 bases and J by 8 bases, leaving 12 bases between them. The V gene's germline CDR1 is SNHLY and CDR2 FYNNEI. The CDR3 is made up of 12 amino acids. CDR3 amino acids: CASSLNREEAFF. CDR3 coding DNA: TGTGCCAGCAGTCTGAACAGGGAAGAAGCTTTCTTT. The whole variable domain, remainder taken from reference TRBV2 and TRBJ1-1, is EPEVTQTPSHQVTQMGQEVILRCVPISNHLYFYWYRQILGQKVEFLVSFYNNEISEKSEIFDDQFSVERPDGSNFTLKIRSTKLEDSAMYFCASSLNREEAFFGQGTRLTVV.